Shown below are 3 T cell receptor beta chains from a single sample sequenced in a study of cytomegalovirus exposure and HLA in healthy donors. Amplification used 60 Vbeta primers and 13 Jbeta primers. Data came from immunoSEQ multiplex PCR; TCRdb stores just in-frame clones and leaves some out. Among 150,000 to 200,000 clones listed, about 62% were seen once. Sequenced input: PBMCs. All receptors come from a man between 40 and 49 years old in good health and CMV-seronegative.

This chain joins TRBV2 and TRBJ2-1, with D maybe TRBD1 (6 bases). V lost 4 bases to trimming and J lost 3 bases, with 13 bases between them. Germline assignment: CDR1 SNHLY and CDR2 FYNNEI. The CDR3 totals 15 residues. In nucleotides, the CDR3 is TGTGCCAGCAGTGGAGGGACACGGCTCTACAATGAGCAGTTCTTC. As protein: CASSGGTRLYNEQFF.

The chain carries TRBV4-1 and TRBJ1-3; the D gene is possibly TRBD1 (6 bases). Germline CDR1 reads MGHRA; CDR2 reads YSYEKL. The germline V and J ends were trimmed by 3 bases and 4 bases, with 13 bases remaining between them. The CDR3 consists of 15 residues. The CDR3 loop reads CASSQRWGRGNTIYF. Here the CDR3 DNA reads TGCGCCAGCAGCCAGAGGTGGGGGCGGGGAAACACCATATATTTT.

The J gene is TRBJ2-5, the V gene TRBV28, with TRBD1 matching 7 bases. Germline lookup yields CDR1 MDHEN and CDR2 SYDVKM. The V and J ends lost 6 bases and 2 bases, in that order; junction bases with no gene match: 3. CDR3 length: 13 amino acids. In DNA form, the CDR3 reads TGTGCCAGCAGGGCAGGGGGACAAGAGACCCAGTACTTC. This encodes CASRAGGQETQYF.